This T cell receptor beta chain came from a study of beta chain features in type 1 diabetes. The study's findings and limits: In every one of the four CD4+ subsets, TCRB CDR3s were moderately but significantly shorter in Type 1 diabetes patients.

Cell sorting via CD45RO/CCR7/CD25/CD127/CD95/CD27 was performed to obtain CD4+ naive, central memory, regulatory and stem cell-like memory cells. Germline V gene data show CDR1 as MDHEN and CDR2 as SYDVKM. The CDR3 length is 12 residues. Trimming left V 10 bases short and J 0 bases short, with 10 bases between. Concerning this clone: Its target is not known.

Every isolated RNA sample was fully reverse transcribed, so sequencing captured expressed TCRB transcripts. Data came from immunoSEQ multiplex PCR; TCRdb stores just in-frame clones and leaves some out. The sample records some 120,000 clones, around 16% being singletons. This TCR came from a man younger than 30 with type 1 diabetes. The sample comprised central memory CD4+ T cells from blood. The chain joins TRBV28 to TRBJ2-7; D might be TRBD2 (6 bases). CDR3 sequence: CATRGSSYEQYF. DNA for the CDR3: TGTGCCACCCGGGGGAGCTCCTACGAGCAGTACTTC.